A single sample gave rise to the 22 T cell receptor beta chains below, sequenced in a study of molecular identifiers for immune sequencing clone quantification. Via MiXCR, TCRdb re-called the PCR reads, giving one row per CDR3 protein. The table lists about 53,000 distinct CDR3 sequences, roughly a third of them singletons. The sequenced material came from naive CD8+ T cells from blood, with Jurkat cell RNA spiked in. Subset: FACS-sorted CD8+CD4-CCR7+CD45RA+ naive T cells. All receptors come from a human donor in good health. Some libraries in this study had Jurkat cell RNA spiked in.

A word on this clonotype: A single base separates this from a much larger clone, so it may be a read error. This CDR3 is CASSQVTVSPTPEAFF. The CDR3 bases are TGCGCCAGCAGCCAAGTCACTGTATCCCCGACCCCTGAAGCTTTCTTT. The chain carries TRBV4-3 and TRBJ1-1; D uncertain. The CDR3 contains 16 residues. Germline CDR1 is LGHNA and CDR2 is YSLEER. Trimming pared 1 base from V and 6 bases from J, leaving 18 bases between.

About this clonotype itself: This may be a read error: a much more frequent sequence differs by one nucleotide. The chain joins TRBV4-1 to TRBJ2-1; 8 bases are shared with TRBD2. The CDR3 sequence is 15 residues long. Germline V gives CDR1 MGHRA, CDR2 YSYEKL. The CDR3 sequence: CASSQAPAGDNAQFF. The CDR3 DNA reads as TGCGCCAGCAGCCAAGCCCCAGCGGGAGACAATGCGCAGTTCTTC.

Notes on this clonotype: Relative to the germline gene, one junction end is altered; a read error may explain this. The chain carries TRBV6-1 and TRBJ1-3; D gene ambiguous. The CDR3 is made up of 13 amino acids. CDR1 is MNHNS, CDR2 SASEGT, per germline. CDR3 in amino acids: CASGEYSGNTLYF. CDR3 nucleotides: TGTGCCAGCGGTGAATATTCTGGAAATACGCTCTATTTT.

A note on this clonotype: A much larger clone differs by one base, so this may be a read error. The V call is TRBV4-3, the J call TRBJ2-3; D is possibly TRBD1 (5 bases). The CDR3 is 13 amino acids. Germline-derived CDR1 and CDR2 are LGHNA and YSLEER. As DNA, the CDR3 is TGCGCCAGCAGCCAAGGCGGCACAGGTACGCAGTATTTT. It is translated as CASSQGGTGTQYF.

Worth noting for this clonotype: A much larger clone is a single base away; this may be a read error. The chain uses TRBV12-3 or TRBV12-4 and TRBJ2-7; D not certain. The CDR3 sequence is 13 residues long. V gave up 6 bases and J gave up 5 bases, with 14 bases separating them. The CDR3 DNA reads as TGTGCCAGCAGCCCACCAAGTACCCACGAGCAGTACTTC. Its protein is CASSPPSTHEQYF.

This clonotype was counted ten times or more. The rearrangement links TRBV20-1 to TRBJ1-1; no clear D gene. V lost 0 bases and J 0 bases, leaving 11 bases between the germline ends. The CDR3 has 15 residues. CDR1 and CDR2 from the germline V gene are DFQATT and SNEGSKA (reference sequence). The CDR3 region has the DNA TGCAGTGCTAGAGATAGATTGCAGGTGAACACTGAAGCTTTCTTT. Encoded protein: CSARDRLQVNTEAFF.

This clonotype was found a few times. The chain links TRBV7-8 to TRBJ2-1; D is perhaps TRBD1 or TRBD2 (5 bases each). Germline values: CDR1 SGHVS, CDR2 FQNEAQ. The CDR3 consists of 13 residues. Trimming took off 5 bases at V and 5 bases at J, with 10 bases between the two ends. DNA for the CDR3: TGTGCCAGCAGCGTGGGACCAGACAATGAGCAGTTCTTC. It yields the protein CASSVGPDNEQFF.

A word on this clonotype: A much larger clone differs from this one at a single base, so this may be a read error. This chain joins TRBV6-5 and TRBJ2-5; D unresolved. The last part of the DNA fits TRBJ2-1 better; the J call may be wrong. From germline, CDR1 is MNHEY and CDR2 SVGAGI. The CDR3 spans 11 residues. The CDR3 sequence: CASSQEETQFF. CDR3 in DNA: TGTGCCAGCAGCCAAGAGGAGACCCAGTTCTTC.

This clonotype was observed at least ten times. The chain recombines TRBV20-1 with TRBJ1-5; D uncertain. The CDR3 length is 14 residues. In germline, CDR1 is DFQATT, CDR2 SNEGSKA (reference sequence). The ends were cut back, 0 bases at V and 7 bases at J, with 13 bases in the middle. CDR3 nucleotides: TGCAGTGCTAGAGATGAAGGGTTAAGCCAGCCCCAGCATTTT. It yields the protein CSARDEGLSQPQHF.

Remarks on this clonotype: Because the CDR3 is missing its conserved closing phenylalanine or tryptophan, this is likely a read error. This chain links TRBV12-3 or TRBV12-4 with TRBJ2-3; D possibly corresponds to TRBD2 (6 bases). CDR3 length: 14 residues. As DNA, the CDR3 is TGTGCCAGCAGTTTCTTAGCGGACACAGAAACGCAGTATATT. This codes for CASSFLADTETQYI.

Concerning this clonotype itself: A read error is possible here, since a much larger clone lies one base away. The chain is built from TRBV12-3 or TRBV12-4 and TRBJ2-7; unclear D gene. The CDR3 extends over 12 amino acids. The DNA of the CDR3 is TGTGACAGCAGTTTAGCTCTTGGGTACGAGTACTTC. This gives the protein CDSSLALGYEYF.

The chain joins TRBV4-3 to TRBJ2-3; 8 positions agree with TRBD1. Germline-derived CDR1 and CDR2 are LGHNA and YSLEER. Losses at the gene ends were 3 bases for V and 6 bases for J; bases not matched to a gene: 5. The CDR3 totals 14 residues. The CDR3 reads CASSQGDRRDTQYF. As DNA, the CDR3 is TGCGCCAGCAGCCAGGGGGACAGGAGGGATACGCAGTATTTT.

The chain employs TRBV5-3 and TRBJ1-5, with a weak D call TRBD1 (6 bases). TRBV5-3 belongs to the ORF category, with a function that is uncertain. With 10 bases removed from V and 7 bases from J, the gap between germline ends came to 21 bases. The CDR3 is made up of 14 amino acids. The CDR3 nucleotides read TGTGCCGGCAGCTACATGGGGGCGGGACAGCCCCAGCATTTT. Residues: CAGSYMGAGQPQHF.

This clonotype was counted between two and nine times. The V gene is TRBV7-9, the J gene TRBJ1-1; D gene ambiguous. Per the germline V gene, CDR1 is SEHNR and CDR2 is FQNEAQ (reference sequence). CDR3 length: 14 amino acids. The germline V and J ends were trimmed by 4 bases and 6 bases, with 15 bases remaining between them. In DNA form, the CDR3 reads TGTGCCAGCAGCTCCCCGGGTAGGGCCCCTGAAGCTTTCTTT. This codes for CASSSPGRAPEAFF.

Details on this clonotype: A much larger clonotype is one base distant, so this may be a read error. The chain couples TRBV7-9 to TRBJ2-7, with 7 bases identical to TRBD1. This CDR3 has 12 amino acids. Germline CDR1 reads SEHNR; CDR2 reads FQNEAQ (reference sequence). V gave up 8 bases and J gave up 6 bases; unmatched junction bases: 7. In DNA, the CDR3 is TGTGCCAGCGGATGGGCAGGGGGCGAGCAGTACTTC. As protein: CASGWAGGEQYF.

The chain carries TRBV14 and TRBJ2-7; a weak D match, TRBD1 (5 bases). The last part of the DNA fits TRBJ2-1 better; the J call may be wrong. The CDR3 loop spans 14 amino acids. Germline loops: CDR1 SGHDN, CDR2 FVKESK. DNA for the CDR3: TGTGCCAGCAGCCAAGGGCAGGGCCCTTACGAGCAGTTCTTC. This sequence encodes CASSQGQGPYEQFF.

The table lists this clonotype with many counts. The CDR3 nucleotides read TGTGCCAGCAGCCAAACTAGCGGGAGTTGGCGCGAGCAGTACTTC. Its protein product is CASSQTSGSWREQYF. This rearrangement joins TRBV7-9 to TRBJ2-7, with 11 bases aligning to TRBD2. The junction had 9 bases not matched to a gene; V was cut back by 5 bases and J by 6 bases. CDR1 is SEHNR, CDR2 FQNEAQ, per germline (reference sequence). CDR3 length equals 15 residues.

J is TRBJ2-3 and V is TRBV19; D gene unclear. V shed 3 bases and J shed 0 bases, with 4 bases lying between them. Germline loops: CDR1 LNHDA, CDR2 SQIVND (reference sequence). The length of the CDR3 is 13 residues. The CDR3 sequence is CASSMTSTDTQYF. The CDR3 region has the DNA TGTGCCAGTAGTATGACTAGCACAGATACGCAGTATTTT.

This clonotype was observed many times. The chain carries TRBV7-6 and TRBJ2-5; D call uncertain. Trimming pared 2 bases from V and 3 bases from J, leaving 1 base between. Germline CDR1 SGHVS, CDR2 FNYEAQ. The CDR3 has 11 amino acids. The CDR3 spells CASSLKETQYF. DNA of the CDR3: TGTGCCAGCAGCTTAAAAGAGACCCAGTACTTC.

With regard to this clonotype: This may come from a read error, since a much larger clone is one base off. The chain recombines TRBV11-1 with TRBJ2-5; the D gene is possibly TRBD1 (6 bases). The germline CDR1 and CDR2 sequences are SGHAT and FQDESV (reference sequence). Trimming removed 8 bases from V and 5 bases from J, with 12 bases in between. The CDR3 totals 12 residues. The CDR3 nucleotides read TGTGCCAGCTGCCCGAGGGGGGAGACCCAGTACTTC. Amino acid sequence: CASCPRGETQYF.

The rearrangement uses TRBV6-6 and TRBJ2-5; D is unclear. CDR1 MNHNY and CDR2 SVGAGI come from the germline V gene (reference sequence). The CDR3 length is 12 residues. V was pared by 9 bases and J by 0 bases, with 8 bases between. CDR3 sequence (DNA): TGTGCCAGTGAGAAGGACCAAGAGACCCAGTACTTC. It yields the protein CASEKDQETQYF.

This clonotype was counted ten times or more. The chain carries TRBV28 and TRBJ2-3; D is ambiguous. Germline CDR1 reads MDHEN; CDR2 reads SYDVKM. Trimming cost V 2 bases and J 1 base, with 16 bases left between them. The CDR3 runs to 17 residues. This chain's CDR3 is CASSLDTTRTRTDTQYF. The CDR3 coding sequence is TGTGCCAGCAGTTTAGACACTACCCGGACCCGCACAGATACGCAGTATTTT.